The 9 T cell receptor beta chains below all came from one sample that was sequenced in a study of T cells in Graves' hyperthyroidism and ophthalmopathy. Amplification yielded TCR beta CDR3 regions, with RNA transcripts as the source. TCR CDR3 regions were first amplified by RT-PCR with HTBI primers. Each CDR3 protein is one row after TCRdb ran MiXCR on the multiplex PCR reads. The repertoire consists of fewer than 450,000 distinct CDR3 sequences, with about 14% occurring once and the leading ten covering around 27%. The specimen sequenced was blood. The receptors come from a man aged 50-59 years with Graves' ophthalmopathy.

This clonotype was observed a handful of times. V and J are TRBV6-5 and TRBJ2-5, with D unclear. CDR1 is MNHEY, CDR2 SVGAGI, per germline. V was trimmed by 0 bases and J by 7 bases, leaving 12 bases between them. This CDR3 is built from 14 residues. The CDR3 protein is CASSYSMLEGTQYF. CDR3 sequence (DNA): TGTGCCAGCAGTTACTCAATGTTAGAAGGGACCCAGTACTTC.

This clonotype has a count of ten or more. The chain employs TRBV20-1 and TRBJ2-2, with D possibly being TRBD2 (5 bases). V was pared by 5 bases and J by 1 base, with 17 bases between. Germline CDR1 and CDR2: DFQATT and SNEGSKA (reference sequence). The CDR3 length is 16 residues. This chain's CDR3 is CSASDYRTLNTGELFF. In DNA form, the CDR3 reads TGCAGTGCTTCTGATTATAGGACTCTGAACACCGGGGAGCTGTTTTTT.

This clonotype has just a few counts. CDR3 loop: CAWSVIGRPNYGYTF. The DNA of the CDR3 is TGTGCCTGGAGTGTCATAGGGCGTCCTAACTATGGCTACACCTTC. The rearrangement joins TRBV30 to TRBJ1-2, with no clear D. V was shortened by 0 bases and J by 0 bases, with 11 bases between the two germline ends. From germline, CDR1 is GTSNPN and CDR2 SVGIG (reference sequence). The CDR3 has 15 amino acids. The full variable domain, with the rest looked up from reference TRBV30 and TRBJ1-2, is SQTIHQWPATLVQPVGSPLSLECTVEGTSNPNLYWYRQAAGRGLQLLFYSVGIGQISSEVPQNLSASRPQDRQFILSSKKLLLSDSGFYLCAWSVIGRPNYGYTFGSGTRLTVV.

This clonotype has ten or more counts. CDR3 coding DNA: TGTGCCAGCAGCTTCTATGGGGGGTCGAACACTGAAGCTTTCTTT. Amino acid sequence: CASSFYGGSNTEAFF. The chain joins TRBV11-3 to TRBJ1-1, with a tentative D call TRBD1 (5 bases). Germline V CDR1 and CDR2: SGHNT, YENEEA. This CDR3 has 15 amino acids. V gave up 3 bases and J gave up 1 base, with 12 bases separating them.

This clonotype was detected ten times or more. The rearrangement joins TRBV7-2 to TRBJ2-1, with 8 bases fitting TRBD2. V lost 5 bases and J lost 7; bases outside the gene matches: 10. The CDR3 sequence is 15 residues long. Germline lookup yields CDR1 SGHTA and CDR2 FQGNSA. The CDR3 loop reads CASSMTSAEGNEQFF. Written as DNA, the CDR3 is TGTGCCAGCAGCATGACTAGCGCAGAGGGGAATGAGCAGTTCTTC. Looking up the rest from reference TRBV7-2 and TRBJ2-1 gives the full variable domain: GAGVSQSPSNKVTEKGKDVELRCDPISGHTALYWYRQSLGQGLEFLIYFQGNSAPDKSGLPSDRFSAERTGGSVSTLTIQRTQQEDSAVYLCASSMTSAEGNEQFFGPGTRLTVL.

The V gene is TRBV20-1, the J gene TRBJ1-1, with D tentatively TRBD1 (6 bases). This CDR3 is built from 15 residues. Between the trimmed V and J ends, which lost 0 bases and 11 bases, there was a span of 22 bases. Germline V gene lookup returns CDR1 DFQATT and CDR2 SNEGSKA (reference sequence). The CDR3 sequence: CSARDFVGGLNDAFF. In nucleotides, the CDR3 is TGCAGTGCTAGAGATTTCGTGGGGGGCTTAAATGATGCTTTCTTT.

This rearrangement joins TRBV5-8 to TRBJ2-5; a weak D match, TRBD1 (6 bases). CDR1 and CDR2 (germline): SGHTS, YDEGEE. With 1 base removed from V and 4 bases from J, the gap between germline ends came to 23 bases. The CDR3 is 18 amino acids. The DNA of the CDR3 is TGTGCCAGCAGCTTGTCTATGTCGGCCAGGGGAACAGGAGAGACCCAGTACTTC. This gives the protein CASSLSMSARGTGETQYF. Variable domain in full (rest from reference TRBV5-8 and TRBJ2-5): EAGVTQSPTHLIKTRGQQATLRCSPISGHTSVYWYQQALGLGLQFLLWYDEGEERNRGNFPPRFSGRQFPNYSSELNVNALELEDSALYLCASSLSMSARGTGETQYFGPGTRLLVL.

This clonotype appeared a few times. The rearrangement uses TRBV18 and TRBJ1-5; 10 positions match TRBD1. Germline values: CDR1 KGHSH, CDR2 LQKENI. This CDR3 comprises 15 residues. J gave up 4 bases and V 5 bases, and 5 bases lay outside the gene matches. Here the CDR3 reads CASSKDRGLNQPQHF. CDR3 coding DNA: TGTGCCAGCTCAAAGGACAGGGGGTTGAATCAGCCCCAGCATTTT.

For the CDR3, the DNA is TGTGCCACCAGTGATTCTAGGACTTACACAGATACGCAGTATTTT. This encodes CATSDSRTYTDTQYF. V gene TRBV24-1 combines with J gene TRBJ2-3, with D perhaps matching TRBD2 (5 bases). The germline V gene has CDR1 KGHDR and CDR2 SFDVKD. This CDR3 comprises 15 residues. The V end lost 2 bases, the J end lost 2 bases, and 10 bases lay between the germline ends.